These T cell receptor beta chains were read from a single sample in a study of human T cells and chemical hapten exposure. One entry per CDR3 protein, called by TCRdb with MiXCR from the RACE reads. The table lists more than 110,000 distinct CDR3 sequences, approximately 12% of them singletons. Here the sequenced sample was whole blood, taken in connection with sensitization to the hapten diphenylcyclopropenone (DPC). Source of these receptors: a woman aged 45-65 years with alopecia areata. Some clones in this sample may be carry-over from other donors' samples. Each CDR3 is given with its conserved first and last residue. Fields, in order: clone size, J gene, V gene, D gene, CDR3 DNA, CDR3 protein. The D gene is left open where the match is weak. Where a row states a size, it is once, few, many or the class of an expanded clone; other rows omit it.

size: few; J: TRBJ1-1; V: TRBV20-1; D: .; DNA: TGCAGTGCTCCCTTTTCCATGAACACTGAAGCTTTCTTT; CDR3: CSAPFSMNTEAFF
size: .; J: TRBJ2-1; V: TRBV27; D: .; DNA: TGTGCCAGCAGTCCCACCCGCGGGATTGGGGCTTACAATGAGCAGTTCTTC; CDR3: CASSPTRGIGAYNEQFF
size: .; J: TRBJ2-5; V: TRBV18; D: .; DNA: TGTGCCAGCTCGGGACTCCCCCAAGAGACCCAGTACTTC; CDR3: CASSGLPQETQYF
size: .; J: TRBJ2-1; V: TRBV19; D: TRBD2; DNA: TGTGCCAGTAGTATCCCCGGGGGGGGCAATAATGAGCAGTTCTTC; CDR3: CASSIPGGGNNEQFF
size: .; J: TRBJ2-7; V: TRBV6-2/TRBV6-3; D: TRBD1; DNA: TGTGCCAGCGATACAGGGGGCCGGTCCTACGAGCAGTACTTC; CDR3: CASDTGGRSYEQYF
size: .; J: TRBJ2-3; V: TRBV7-2; D: .; DNA: TGTGCCAGCAGCAGCCAGTTCACAGATACGCAGTATTTT; CDR3: CASSSQFTDTQYF
size: many; J: TRBJ1-2; V: TRBV29-1; D: TRBD1; DNA: TGCAGCGTTGAAGGACAGGGGGATAAGGGCTACACCTTC; CDR3: CSVEGQGDKGYTF
size: .; J: TRBJ2-5; V: TRBV7-7; D: TRBD1; DNA: TGTGCTAGCAGCGTGACAGGGGCCCAAGAGACCCAGTACTTC; CDR3: CASSVTGAQETQYF
size: .; J: TRBJ2-5; V: TRBV7-8; D: .; DNA: TGTGCCAGCAGCTTAGGGGGGCTGGAGACCCAGTACTTC; CDR3: CASSLGGLETQYF
size: few; J: TRBJ2-5; V: TRBV5-1; D: TRBD2; DNA: TGCGCCAGCAGCTTGGACGCGGGAGGGCAAGAGACCCAGTACTTC; CDR3: CASSLDAGGQETQYF
size: .; J: TRBJ2-1; V: TRBV20-1; D: .; DNA: TGCAGTGCTAGAGGGGCTTCCTACAATGAGCAGTTCTTC; CDR3: CSARGASYNEQFF
size: few; J: TRBJ2-4; V: TRBV29-1; D: .; DNA: TGCAGCGTCTATAGCGGAGGGGACATTCAGTACTTC; CDR3: CSVYSGGDIQYF
size: many; J: TRBJ1-4; V: TRBV20-1; D: .; DNA: TGCAGTGCTAGACCAGCAGGGGATTCTCAGGAAAAACTGTTTTTT; CDR3: CSARPAGDSQEKLFF
size: .; J: TRBJ2-5; V: TRBV7-9; D: TRBD1; DNA: TGTGCCAGCGGGACAGGGGGAGAGGAGACCCAGTACTTC; CDR3: CASGTGGEETQYF
size: .; J: TRBJ2-1; V: TRBV14; D: .; DNA: TGTGCCAGCAGCCCCCACCCCAGAGGTGGTGAGCAGTTCTTC; CDR3: CASSPHPRGGEQFF
size: few; J: TRBJ1-5; V: TRBV7-9; D: TRBD1; DNA: TGTGCCACTCGACAGGGTTCTCAGCCCCAGCATTTT; CDR3: CATRQGSQPQHF
size: few; J: TRBJ1-1; V: TRBV6-6; D: .; DNA: TGTGCCAGCAGTTTTTCGGACAGTCCGAATGCTGAAGCTTTCTTT; CDR3: CASSFSDSPNAEAFF
size: .; J: TRBJ2-7; V: TRBV7-6; D: .; DNA: TGTGCCAGCAGCTTAAAGGGCAGCTCCTACGAGCAGTACTTC; CDR3: CASSLKGSSYEQYF
size: .; J: TRBJ2-7; V: TRBV19; D: .; DNA: TGTGCCAGTAGCACCCGACAGAACTCCTACGAGCAGTACTTC; CDR3: CASSTRQNSYEQYF
size: .; J: TRBJ2-3; V: TRBV20-1; D: TRBD2; DNA: TGCAGCCCTGGGGGGGAAGATACGCAGTATTTT; CDR3: CSPGGEDTQYF
size: few; J: TRBJ1-2; V: TRBV7-8; D: TRBD1; DNA: TGTGCCAGCAGCGCCAGTTTAGGGGGCGCAGGCTACACCTTC; CDR3: CASSASLGGAGYTF
size: few; J: TRBJ2-7; V: TRBV6-5; D: .; DNA: TGTGCCAGCAGTTACACGACTGCTACCTACGAGCAGTACTTC; CDR3: CASSYTTATYEQYF
size: few; J: TRBJ2-1; V: TRBV28; D: .; DNA: TGTGCCAGCAGAAAAGAAAACTACAATGAGCAGTTCTTC; CDR3: CASRKENYNEQFF
size: .; J: TRBJ2-1; V: TRBV28; D: .; DNA: TGTGCCAGCAGCTCAATTCAGGGGAACAATGAGCAGTTCTTC; CDR3: CASSSIQGNNEQFF
size: .; J: TRBJ1-1; V: TRBV29-1; D: TRBD1; DNA: TGCAGCGTTGTACAGGGGATGAACACTGAAGCTTTCTTT; CDR3: CSVVQGMNTEAFF